This T cell receptor beta chain was sequenced during a study of glioma-infiltrating T cells (dated by TCRdb to the mid-2010s). For the wider study: Sequencing of TCR alpha- and beta-chain repertoires was performed on glioma tissue, on non-neoplastic brain tissue, and on matched peripheral blood mononuclear cells. To measure how far tissue and blood T-cell populations diverged, each tissue-infiltrating repertoire was compared against the peripheral blood repertoire of the same patient. The paired cohort comprised three low-grade glioma patients, several primary glioblastoma patients and three non-glioma patients contributing non-neoplastic brain tissue.

Regarding this clonotype: What antigen it recognizes has not been identified. Per-nucleotide qualities are absent, and no much larger clonotype sits a single base away.

Results the study describes overall, beyond this receptor: Only a very small number of CDR3 sequences turned up in both tissue and blood, a result put down to high CDR3 diversity combined with limited sampling. Group comparisons rested on small numbers: three non-neoplastic, three low-grade glioma and fewer than ten glioblastoma patients. VJ-independent divergence between tissue and blood was found to be below expectation in non-neoplastic patients but above expectation in all gliomas, particularly low-grade gliomas.

From the cysteine through the phenylalanine, the CDR3 covers 13 amino acids. Left in the record is the CDR3 DNA by itself, 39 bases read in frame from the first base. V is reduced by 7 bases and J by 12 bases, leaving a spacing of 24 bases between them. CDR1 and CDR2 were assigned from the germline V gene as SQVTM and ANQGSEA. TCR alpha and beta CDR3 regions were amplified with the iRepertoire nested amplicon-rescue multiplex PCR (arm-PCR) platform from RNA. One-step reverse transcription and amplification used roughly 100-400 ng of tissue mRNA or PBMC total RNA as input. Following bead purification, Illumina adapters were added by a secondary multiplex PCR, and the libraries were gel-purified between 200 and 400 bp. Libraries carried internal 6-nucleotide barcodes used for demultiplexing. Libraries were sequenced on an Illumina MiSeq with 2x220 or 2x250 nucleotide paired-end reads. From the authors' description of their analysis: Paired reads were merged using FLASH 1.2.11 and aligned with BWA-MEM to the GRCh37 human genome, and TRA and TRB reads were then extracted. For V and J assignment, an IMGT-derived reference of cassette sequences and CDR3 motifs that included pseudogenes was used. Reads were translated in three frames, and productive CDR3s were defined as those with a C...FGXG motif and no stop codons. Unique combinations of V-J cassette pair and CDR3 amino acid sequence were defined as clonotypes. Hamming distance filtering was applied to reads, with thresholds set by the sequence error rate of each sample in mapped regions. The public sequencing data were trimmed at Q25 with fastp and processed into clonotypes with MiXCR by TCRdb, which kept only in-frame beta chains. All rows with the same CDR3 protein become a single entry with the most common DNA and genes. The V and J calls and clone size come from TCRdb's table, not from the authors' own analysis. This sample lists under 150,000 distinct CDR3 sequences; around 25% were detected once. The ten top clones hold 27% of the sample.

This sequence was found in a human donor with low-grade glioma or glioblastoma, undergoing nonglioma brain surgery, or in good health (not recorded which). The rearrangement combines TRBV29-1 with TRBJ1-1; a tentative D match to TRBD1 spans 5 bases. The specimen sequenced was glioma tissue, nonneoplastic brain tissue, or PBMCs (not recorded which). The nucleotides read TGCAGCGCCATCATAGACAGTAGTGGTCGTACTTTCTTT. Translated, it reads CSAIIDSSGRTFF.